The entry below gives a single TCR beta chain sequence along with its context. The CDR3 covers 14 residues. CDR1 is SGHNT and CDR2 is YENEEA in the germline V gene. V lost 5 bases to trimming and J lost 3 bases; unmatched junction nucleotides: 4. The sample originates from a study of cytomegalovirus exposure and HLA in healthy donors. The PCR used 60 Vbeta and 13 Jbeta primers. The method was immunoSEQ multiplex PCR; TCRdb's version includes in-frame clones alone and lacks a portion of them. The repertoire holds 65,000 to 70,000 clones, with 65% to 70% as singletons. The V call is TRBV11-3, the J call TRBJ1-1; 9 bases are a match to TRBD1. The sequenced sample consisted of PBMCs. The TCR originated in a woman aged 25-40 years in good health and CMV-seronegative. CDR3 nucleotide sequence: TGTGCCAGCAGCAGCGGACAGGGGTACACTGAAGCTTTCTTT. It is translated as CASSSGQGYTEAFF.